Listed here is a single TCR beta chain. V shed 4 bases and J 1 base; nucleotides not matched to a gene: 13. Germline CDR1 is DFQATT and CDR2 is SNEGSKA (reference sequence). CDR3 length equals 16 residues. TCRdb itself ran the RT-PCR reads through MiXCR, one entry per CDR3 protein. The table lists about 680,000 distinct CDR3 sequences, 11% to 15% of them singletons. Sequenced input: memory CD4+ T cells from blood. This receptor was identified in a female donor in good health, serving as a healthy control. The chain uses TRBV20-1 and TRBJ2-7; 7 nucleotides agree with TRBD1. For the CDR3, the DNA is TGCAGTGCTACCCCAGGGGGAGCGGAGATTTCCTACGAGCAGTACTTC. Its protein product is CSATPGGAEISYEQYF.